One and the same sample provided the 24 T cell receptor beta chains below, sequenced in a study of shared clonotypes between healthy human individuals. The method was immunoSEQ multiplex PCR; TCRdb's version includes in-frame clones alone and lacks a portion of them. The data show 2 million to 2.5 million clones, 95% seen once. Sequencing input: naive CD4+ T cells sorted from blood. The subset denotes: CD45RA+ positively selected. The origin of the receptors is a man younger than 35 in good health.

A single count supports this clone. V gene TRBV28 combines with J gene TRBJ1-5; the D gene is possibly TRBD1 (6 bases). This CDR3 has 15 residues. Germline CDR1 and CDR2: MDHEN and SYDVKM. The germline V and J ends were trimmed by 10 bases and 6 bases, with 22 bases remaining between them. This chain's CDR3 is CATQSRGASGQPQHF. Here the CDR3 DNA reads TGTGCCACCCAGTCGAGGGGGGCTTCCGGTCAGCCCCAGCATTTT.

This rearrangement joins TRBV28 to TRBJ1-1, with D maybe TRBD1 (6 bases). Germline-derived CDR1 and CDR2 are MDHEN and SYDVKM. This CDR3 is 15 amino acids long. The V end was cut by 3 bases, the J end by 6 bases, with 17 bases between. CDR3 region: CASSFVGHPKAEAFF. In nucleotides, the CDR3 is TGTGCCAGCAGTTTCGTGGGACACCCTAAGGCTGAAGCTTTCTTT.

This chain uses TRBV28 with TRBJ2-7; D is possibly TRBD1 (7 bases). This CDR3 has 14 amino acids. V shed 2 bases and J shed 3 bases, with 11 bases lying between them. The germline CDR1 and CDR2 sequences are MDHEN and SYDVKM. CDR3 sequence: CASSLAGQFYEQYF. CDR3 sequence (DNA): TGTGCCAGCAGTTTAGCGGGACAGTTCTACGAGCAGTACTTC.

This clone turned up a few times. V is TRBV10-3 and J is TRBJ1-5; a weak D match, TRBD1 (5 bases). Trimming took off 7 bases at V and 1 base at J, with 8 bases between the two ends. This CDR3 is 13 amino acids long. Germline CDR1 ENHRY, CDR2 SYGVKD. The CDR3 protein is CAITAGSNQPQHF. Here the CDR3 DNA reads TGTGCCATCACCGCAGGGAGCAATCAGCCCCAGCATTTT.

The rearrangement joins TRBV5-1 to TRBJ2-7; either TRBD1 or TRBD2 may fit D (5 bases each). Germline lookup yields CDR1 SGHRS and CDR2 YFSETQ. The CDR3 totals 14 residues. V dropped 4 bases and J dropped 4 bases, with 15 bases sitting between them. CDR3 protein: CASSLKGTEYEQYF. CDR3 DNA sequence: TGCGCCAGCAGCCTAAAGGGGACCGAATACGAGCAGTACTTC.

The gene calls are TRBV30 and TRBJ2-4; the D gene is possibly TRBD1 (6 bases). The CDR3 is 17 amino acids. Germline V gene data show CDR1 as GTSNPN and CDR2 as SVGIG (reference sequence). V lost 3 bases, J lost 1 base, and 19 bases lay in between. As DNA, the CDR3 is TGTGCCTGGAGCCGGGGACACGGGTTGGGGGCCAAAAACATTCAGTACTTC. It specifies CAWSRGHGLGAKNIQYF.

The chain has TRBV9 and TRBJ1-6; D unclear. The CDR3 consists of 18 residues. Trimming pared 0 bases from V and 8 bases from J, leaving 21 bases between. Germline V gene data show CDR1 as SGDLS and CDR2 as YYNGEE. The DNA of the CDR3 is TGTGCCAGCAGCGTAGGGACCGAGGATCGCAAAATCTATTCACCCCTCCACTTT. Amino acid sequence: CASSVGTEDRKIYSPLHF.

The chain is built from TRBV7-9 and TRBJ2-3; possibly TRBD2 for D (5 bases). Trimming took off 6 bases at V and 2 bases at J, with 12 bases between the two ends. The CDR3 totals 14 residues. Germline lookup yields CDR1 SEHNR and CDR2 FQNEAQ (reference sequence). The DNA for the CDR3 is TGTGCCAGCAGTCCCAACGGGGACACAGATACGCAGTATTTT. It yields the protein CASSPNGDTDTQYF.

The count of this clone is one. The chain joins TRBV2 to TRBJ1-5, with D perhaps matching TRBD1 (5 bases). Germline CDR1 SNHLY, CDR2 FYNNEI. CDR3 length equals 13 residues. Trimming cost V 6 bases and J 5 bases, with 11 bases left between them. CDR3 sequence: CASRETGDQPQHF. In nucleotides, the CDR3 is TGTGCCAGCAGAGAAACAGGTGATCAGCCCCAGCATTTT. Supplemented by reference TRBV2 and TRBJ1-5, the full variable domain reads EPEVTQTPSHQVTQMGQEVILRCVPISNHLYFYWYRQILGQKVEFLVSFYNNEISEKSEIFDDQFSVERPDGSNFTLKIRSTKLEDSAMYFCASRETGDQPQHFGDGTRLSIL.

This clone turned up a few times. The chain couples TRBV11-2 to TRBJ1-6; tentatively, D is TRBD1 (5 bases). Between the trimmed V and J ends, which lost 3 bases and 8 bases, there was a span of 11 bases. CDR3 size: 14 residues. Germline-derived CDR1 and CDR2 are SGHAT and FQNNGV. The CDR3 loop reads CASSLGPFDSPLHF. DNA for the CDR3: TGTGCCAGCAGCTTGGGACCCTTTGATTCACCCCTCCACTTT.

The table lists this clone with a count of one. This sequence joins TRBV10-3 and TRBJ2-7; TRBD1 aligns across 7 bases. Looked up from germline, CDR1 is ENHRY and CDR2 is SYGVKD. Unmatched junction bases numbered 9, after V lost 5 bases and J lost 5 bases. The CDR3 spans 14 residues. The CDR3 region is CAISPRDSLDEQYF. CDR3 coding DNA: TGTGCCATCAGTCCCCGGGACAGCCTCGACGAGCAGTACTTC.

V gene TRBV18 combines with J gene TRBJ1-3, with 7 bases matching TRBD1. Germline CDR1 and CDR2: KGHSH and LQKENI. This CDR3 has 16 residues. With 0 bases clipped from V and 2 bases from J, the junction kept 4 bases outside the gene matches. The CDR3 DNA reads as TGTGCCAGCTCACCACCGACAGGGAAAGCTGGAAACACCATATATTTT. This sequence encodes CASSPPTGKAGNTIYF.

This chain uses TRBV9 with TRBJ2-3, with D maybe TRBD2 (6 bases). The CDR3 totals 15 residues. The germline V and J ends were trimmed by 2 bases and 0 bases, with 10 bases remaining between them. Germline V gene sequence: CDR1 SGDLS, CDR2 YYNGEE. The CDR3 protein is CASSVTSRSTDTQYF. CDR3 bases: TGTGCCAGCAGCGTGACTAGTCGTAGCACAGATACGCAGTATTTT.

This chain joins TRBV27 and TRBJ2-5; 8 positions match TRBD1. This CDR3 spans 13 amino acids. V was clipped by 4 bases and J by 5 bases; unmatched bases: 3. CDR1 is MNHEY and CDR2 is SMNVEV in the germline V gene (reference sequence). The CDR3 nucleotides read TGTGCCAGCAGTTCCCGGGACAGGGAGACCCAGTACTTC. Its translation: CASSSRDRETQYF.

The chain uses TRBV5-1 and TRBJ2-1; 10 bases line up with TRBD2. The V segment lost 3 bases and the J segment 4 bases; nucleotides outside the gene matches: 4. The CDR3 runs 15 residues. CDR1 SGHRS and CDR2 YFSETQ come from the germline V gene. The CDR3 bases are TGCGCCAGCAGCTCCGCTAGCGGGAGTTACAATGAGCAGTTCTTC. Translation: CASSSASGSYNEQFF.

J is TRBJ2-1 and V is TRBV5-4; D possibly uses TRBD1 or TRBD2 (5 bases each). Germline lookup yields CDR1 SGHNT and CDR2 YYREEE (reference sequence). The CDR3 sequence is 16 residues long. The V end lost 4 bases, the J end lost 2 bases, and 16 bases lay between the germline ends. The CDR3 loop reads CASSPEGPRAYNEQFF. In DNA, the CDR3 is TGTGCCAGCAGCCCCGAGGGACCCCGGGCCTACAATGAGCAGTTCTTC.

The chain is built from TRBV29-1 and TRBJ2-1; D remains unclear. Germline V gene lookup returns CDR1 SQVTM and CDR2 ANQGSEA. V lost 2 bases and J lost 9, with 5 bases in between. This CDR3 spans 10 amino acids. CDR3 in amino acids: CSVESPEQFF. CDR3 DNA: TGCAGCGTTGAATCCCCTGAGCAGTTCTTC.

The chain joins TRBV18 to TRBJ1-5, with D perhaps matching TRBD1 (5 bases). CDR1 and CDR2 (germline): KGHSH, LQKENI. V lost 2 bases, J lost 1 base, and 12 bases lay in between. The CDR3 extends over 16 amino acids. The CDR3 protein is CASSPDSPASNQPQHF. CDR3 sequence (DNA): TGTGCCAGCTCACCAGACAGCCCCGCGAGCAATCAGCCCCAGCATTTT. Together with reference TRBV18 and TRBJ1-5, the CDR3 gives the full variable domain: NAGVMQNPRHLVRRRGQEARLRCSPMKGHSHVYWYRQLPEEGLKFMVYLQKENIIDESGMPKERFSAEFPKEGPSILRIQQVVRGDSAAYFCASSPDSPASNQPQHFGDGTRLSIL.

The J gene is TRBJ1-6, the V gene TRBV25-1; D gene unclear. V lost 2 bases to trimming and J lost 0 bases, with 11 bases between them. Germline CDR1 and CDR2: MGHDK and SYGVNS. This CDR3 has 17 residues. The DNA for the CDR3 is TGTGCCAGCAGTGAAATCGGGCAGAGCTCCTATAATTCACCCCTCCACTTT. Amino acids: CASSEIGQSSYNSPLHF.

The J gene is TRBJ1-4, the V gene TRBV6-4, with TRBD1 as a possible D gene (5 bases). V lost 4 bases and J lost 4, with 13 bases in between. Germline CDR1 reads MRHNA; CDR2 reads SNTAGT. The CDR3 extends over 15 amino acids. The CDR3 protein is CASSATGDLNEKLFF. The CDR3 DNA sequence: TGTGCCAGCAGTGCCACGGGGGACCTTAATGAAAAACTGTTTTTT.

This rearrangement joins TRBV7-9 to TRBJ1-1; D is unclear. Trimming stripped 6 bases from V and 2 bases from J, with 13 bases between. Germline V gene lookup returns CDR1 SEHNR and CDR2 FQNEAQ (reference sequence). The CDR3 length is 14 residues. The CDR3 sequence: CASSPRTDNTEAFF. The CDR3 DNA is TGTGCCAGCAGTCCTCGGACTGATAACACTGAAGCTTTCTTT.

V and J are TRBV7-2 and TRBJ2-2; perhaps TRBD2 as D (5 bases). CDR3 size: 17 residues. CDR1 is SGHTA, CDR2 FQGNSA, per germline. Trimming left V 5 bases short and J 1 base short, with 17 bases between. The DNA for the CDR3 is TGTGCCAGCAGCCCCCATCGATCTAGCAGGAACACCGGGGAGCTGTTTTTT. The encoded protein is CASSPHRSSRNTGELFF.

This sequence joins TRBV7-9 and TRBJ1-3; no clear D. V was clipped by 1 base and J by 0 bases, with 7 bases between them. CDR3 size: 15 residues. Germline loops: CDR1 SEHNR, CDR2 FQNEAQ (reference sequence). The CDR3 sequence is CASSLGALSGNTIYF. The CDR3 nucleotides read TGTGCCAGCAGCTTAGGGGCTCTCTCTGGAAACACCATATATTTT. Full variable domain (outside the CDR3, taken from reference TRBV7-9 and TRBJ1-3): DTGVSQNPRHKITKRGQNVTFRCDPISEHNRLYWYRQTLGQGPEFLTYFQNEAQLEKSRLLSDRFSAERPKGSFSTLEIQRTEQGDSAMYLCASSLGALSGNTIYFGEGSWLTVV.

The chain carries TRBV20-1 and TRBJ2-1; no clear D gene. Trimming removed 4 bases from V and 7 bases from J, with 8 bases in between. The CDR3 length is 11 residues. Germline assignment: CDR1 DFQATT and CDR2 SNEGSKA (reference sequence). CDR3 DNA sequence: TGCAGTGCTATCGTAAGGAATGAGCAGTTCTTC. It codes for CSAIVRNEQFF.